This TCR beta chain was recorded in a study of blood T cell repertoires in COVID-19. Assay used: immunoSEQ multiplex PCR; TCRdb lists only in-frame clones, some missing. The sample records 90,000 to 140,000 clones, around 76% being singletons. In germline, CDR1 is MNHEY, CDR2 SMNVEV (reference sequence). There are 14 residues in the CDR3. V was pared by 2 bases and J by 0 bases, with 7 bases between. The sample holds a few counts of this clone. The sequencing input was peripheral blood. This receptor was obtained from a woman in her 70s with acute or convalescent COVID-19. The V and J genes are TRBV27 and TRBJ1-2; unclear D gene. The CDR3 DNA reads as TGTGCCAGCAGTTTAATCGCAGCTAACTATGGCTACACCTTC. Translation: CASSLIAANYGYTF.